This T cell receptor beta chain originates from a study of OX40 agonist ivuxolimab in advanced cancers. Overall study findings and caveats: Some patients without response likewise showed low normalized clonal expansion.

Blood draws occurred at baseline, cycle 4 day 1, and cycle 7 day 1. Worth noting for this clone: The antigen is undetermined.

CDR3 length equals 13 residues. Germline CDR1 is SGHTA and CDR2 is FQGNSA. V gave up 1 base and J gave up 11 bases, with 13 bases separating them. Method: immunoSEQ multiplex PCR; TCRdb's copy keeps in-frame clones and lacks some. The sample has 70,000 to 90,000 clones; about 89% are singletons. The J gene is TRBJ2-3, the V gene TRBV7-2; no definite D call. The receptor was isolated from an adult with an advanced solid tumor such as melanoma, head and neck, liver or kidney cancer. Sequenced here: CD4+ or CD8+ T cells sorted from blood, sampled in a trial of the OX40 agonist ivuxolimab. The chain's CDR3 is CASSLGVSRLQYF. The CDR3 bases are TGTGCCAGCAGCTTAGGAGTCTCGAGGCTGCAGTATTTT.